This is a list of T cell receptor beta chains from one sample in a study of post-analysis software for immune sequencing data. Each CDR3 protein is one row after TCRdb ran MiXCR on the PCR reads. The data contain 750,000 to 900,000 distinct CDR3 sequences, roughly 50% of them singletons. The sample taken for sequencing was blood. Every receptor here comes from a girl aged 5-17 years with multiple sclerosis. Both conserved end residues are part of each CDR3. Each record gives: clone size, D gene, V gene, J gene, CDR3 protein, CDR3 DNA. D genes are given only for firm matches. Size is stated for part of the rows, as once, few or many counts, or as a class when the clone is expanded.

>-|TRBD2|TRBV29-1|TRBJ2-7
CSVWASGSSGYEQYF
TGTAGCGTCTGGGCTAGCGGGAGTTCGGGCTACGAGCAGTACTTC
>-|-|TRBV7-9|TRBJ1-2
CASSLRTDLLPYGYTF
TGTGCCAGCAGCTTAAGGACGGACCTTCTCCCCTATGGCTACACCTTC
>-|-|TRBV20-1|TRBJ2-7
CSARDYHSYEQYF
TGCAGTGCTAGAGACTATCACTCCTACGAGCAGTACTTC
>-|-|TRBV10-3|TRBJ1-1
CAISENGGFENTEAFF
TGTGCCATCAGTGAAAATGGAGGTTTCGAGAACACTGAAGCTTTCTTT
>few|TRBD2|TRBV12-3/TRBV12-4|TRBJ2-5
CASSGTSGSGETQYF
TGTGCCAGCAGCGGGACTAGCGGGAGTGGGGAGACCCAGTACTTC
>-|TRBD1|TRBV20-1|TRBJ1-4
CSAPGQGDEKLFF
TGCAGTGCTCCGGGACAGGGGGATGAAAAACTGTTTTTT
>-|-|TRBV7-2|TRBJ2-5
CASSFSLGPETQYF
TGTGCCAGCAGCTTCTCTCTAGGCCCAGAGACCCAGTACTTC
>few|TRBD2|TRBV20-1|TRBJ2-7
CSAEPGLAGSGDEQYF
TGCAGTGCCGAACCGGGACTAGCGGGCTCAGGAGACGAGCAGTACTTC
>-|-|TRBV10-3|TRBJ2-7
CAISESGASSYEQYF
TGTGCCATCAGTGAATCCGGGGCCTCCTCCTACGAGCAGTACTTC
>-|TRBD2|TRBV29-1|TRBJ2-5
CSVGTSGRGGETQYF
TGCAGCGTTGGGACTAGCGGGAGAGGAGGAGAGACCCAGTACTTC
>few|-|TRBV29-1|TRBJ2-5
CSAGSETQYF
TGCAGCGCTGGGTCCGAGACCCAGTACTTC
>-|-|TRBV24-1|TRBJ2-5
CATSEVGAPETQYF
TGTGCCACCAGTGAGGTAGGGGCCCCAGAGACCCAGTACTTC
>-|-|TRBV10-3|TRBJ1-1
CAISESGFRAAGNTEAFF
TGTGCCATCAGTGAGTCCGGTTTTAGGGCAGCCGGGAACACTGAAGCTTTCTTT
>-|-|TRBV6-1|TRBJ1-2
CASSEWEGIDYGYTF
TGTGCCAGCAGTGAATGGGAAGGAATAGACTATGGCTACACCTTC
>-|-|TRBV5-6|TRBJ1-1
CASSPRTAMNTEAFF
TGTGCCAGCAGCCCGAGGACGGCAATGAACACTGAAGCTTTCTTT
>few|TRBD2|TRBV6-5|TRBJ2-5
CASRGLARGETQYF
TGTGCCAGCAGAGGACTAGCCCGAGGGGAGACCCAGTACTTC
>many|-|TRBV29-1|TRBJ2-7
CSVARSSYEQYF
TGCAGCGTCGCGCGGAGCTCCTACGAGCAGTACTTC
>-|TRBD2|TRBV6-2/TRBV6-3|TRBJ2-1
CASTSGTSVNEQFF
TGTGCCAGCACCTCCGGGACTAGCGTCAATGAGCAGTTCTTC
>-|TRBD2|TRBV28|TRBJ2-5
CASIVAGGSKTQYF
TGTGCCAGCATAGTGGCGGGAGGGTCGAAGACCCAGTACTTC
>few|TRBD2|TRBV20-1|TRBJ2-7
CSAGGGLGEQYF
TGCAGTGCCGGGGGAGGGCTGGGAGAGCAGTACTTC
>-|-|TRBV12-3/TRBV12-4|TRBJ2-7
CASSSTRLYEQYF
TGTGCCAGCAGTTCCACCCGGCTTTACGAGCAGTACTTC
>-|TRBD2|TRBV20-1|TRBJ2-1
CSARIASGRIPLYNEQFF
TGCAGTGCTAGAATCGCTAGCGGGAGGATCCCCCTCTACAATGAACAGTTCTTC
>few|-|TRBV21-1|TRBJ2-4
CASSNLGGLDIQYF
TGTGCCAGCAGCAATCTGGGGGGATTGGACATTCAGTACTTC
>-|TRBD2|TRBV14|TRBJ2-7
CASSRLAGGPYEQYF
TGTGCCAGCAGCCGATTAGCGGGAGGGCCCTACGAGCAGTACTTC
>-|-|TRBV30|TRBJ2-7
CAWSGQGTYEQYF
TGTGCCTGGAGTGGGCAGGGAACCTACGAGCAGTACTTC
>-|-|TRBV12-3/TRBV12-4|TRBJ1-5
CASSEQGNQPQHF
TGTGCCAGCAGTGAACAGGGCAATCAGCCCCAGCATTTT
>few|-|TRBV27|TRBJ2-3
CASREADYHTDTQYF
TGTGCCAGCCGTGAAGCGGATTACCACACAGATACGCAGTATTTT
>-|-|TRBV20-1|TRBJ2-1
CSAASLQRGYNEQFF
TGCAGTGCCGCCAGTCTCCAACGGGGGTACAATGAGCAGTTCTTC
>-|-|TRBV2|TRBJ2-1
CASMGAEQFF
TGTGCCAGCATGGGCGCTGAGCAGTTCTTC
>once|-|TRBV12-3/TRBV12-4|TRBJ1-5
CASTLRGVSNQPQHF
TGTGCCAGCACCCTGAGGGGAGTAAGCAATCAGCCCCAGCATTTT
>few|-|TRBV10-3|TRBJ2-7
CAISDGVGSYEQYF
TGTGCCATCAGTGATGGGGTGGGCTCCTACGAGCAGTACTTC
>-|-|TRBV5-1|TRBJ1-1
CASSLTGPTGVNTEAFF
TGCGCCAGCAGCTTGACGGGCCCCACCGGTGTGAACACTGAAGCTTTCTTT
>-|-|TRBV12-3/TRBV12-4|TRBJ1-2
CASARGIYGYTF
TGTGCCAGCGCGCGGGGGATCTATGGCTACACCTTC
>-|TRBD2|TRBV7-9|TRBJ2-5
CASTTYGGKETQYF
TGTGCCAGCACCACTTACGGGGGGAAAGAGACCCAGTACTTC
>-|TRBD1|TRBV19|TRBJ1-2
CASRTSGQRYGYTF
TGTGCCAGTAGGACCTCGGGACAGAGGTATGGCTACACCTTC
>-|-|TRBV7-2|TRBJ2-7
CASSAGDVSEQYF
TGTGCCAGCAGCGCCGGTGACGTCAGCGAGCAGTACTTC
>-|-|TRBV5-1|TRBJ2-2
CASSLGTTSRIGELFF
TGCGCCAGCAGCTTGGGAACGACTAGTCGGATCGGGGAGCTGTTTTTT
>-|TRBD2|TRBV7-9|TRBJ2-1
CASSSPGGSSYNEQFF
TGTGCCAGCAGCTCCCCCGGCGGGAGTTCTTACAATGAGCAGTTCTTC
>-|-|TRBV7-9|TRBJ1-1
CASSLEDRRAFF
TGTGCCAGCAGCTTGGAGGACCGACGGGCTTTCTTT
>-|-|TRBV6-5|TRBJ1-2
CASSYGDDYGYTF
TGTGCCAGCAGTTACGGGGACGACTATGGCTACACCTTC
>few|-|TRBV5-8|TRBJ2-7
CASSLRSILKSYEQYF
TGTGCCAGCAGCCTACGGTCCATCCTAAAGTCCTACGAGCAGTACTTC
>-|-|TRBV5-5|TRBJ2-2
CASSLRLGEPTGEPFF
TGTGCCAGCAGCTTGAGGTTGGGAGAACCCACCGGGGAGCCGTTTTTT
>-|-|TRBV29-1|TRBJ2-7
CSVDHGDEQYF
TGCAGCGTTGATCACGGGGACGAGCAGTACTTC
>few|-|TRBV12-3/TRBV12-4|TRBJ2-7
CASSLAGENYEQYF
TGTGCCAGCAGTTTAGCGGGAGAGAATTACGAGCAGTACTTC
>-|TRBD1|TRBV20-1|TRBJ1-5
CSASAPGTVNNQPQHF
TGCAGTGCCTCCGCCCCTGGGACAGTTAACAATCAGCCCCAGCATTTT
>few|-|TRBV25-1|TRBJ1-2
CASRSWGNRGYTF
TGTGCCAGCAGGTCGTGGGGGAATCGTGGCTACACCTTC
>-|TRBD1|TRBV7-2|TRBJ1-2
CASRADRGRDYGYTF
TGTGCCAGCAGAGCGGACAGGGGTAGAGACTATGGCTACACCTTC
>-|-|TRBV3-1|TRBJ2-2
CASSKGLTGELFF
TGTGCCAGCAGCAAAGGACTCACCGGGGAGCTGTTTTTT
>-|-|TRBV6-2/TRBV6-3|TRBJ1-5
CASSFSDGSSNQPQHF
TGTGCCAGCAGTTTCTCGGACGGTAGTAGCAATCAGCCCCAGCATTTT
>-|-|TRBV29-1|TRBJ2-7
CSVVGLANEQYF
TGCAGCGTTGTAGGCCTAGCAAACGAGCAGTACTTC
>-|-|TRBV7-2|TRBJ1-2
CASSVGGANGGYTF
TGTGCCAGCAGCGTGGGAGGGGCGAACGGTGGCTACACCTTC